A single sample is the source of the 21 T cell receptor beta chains below, sequenced in a study of shared clonotypes between healthy human individuals. Profiling relied on immunoSEQ multiplex PCR, and the TCRdb table lists in-frame clones only, not all of them. The sample yields millions of clones, about 92% seen once. CD8 cells classed as naive were CD45RO-negative and positively selected for CCR7, excluding terminally differentiated effector memory CD45RA+ cells. What was sequenced was naive CD8+ T cells from PBMCs. The receptors here all came from a man between 18 and 29 years old in good health. Some clones in this sample may be carry-over from other donors' samples.

This clone has only one observation. The V call is TRBV11-1, the J call TRBJ2-7; D remains ambiguous. This CDR3 comprises 9 residues. Trimming shortened V by 5 bases and J by 11 bases, and 7 bases separated the two germline ends. Germline CDR1 is SGHAT and CDR2 is FQDESV (reference sequence). DNA for the CDR3: TGTGCCAGCAGCAAAAACGAGTACTTC. Translating it yields CASSKNEYF.

The genes are TRBV4-3 and TRBJ1-2, with no clear D. Germline lookup yields CDR1 LGHNA and CDR2 YSLEER. V lost 4 bases and J 3 bases, leaving 21 bases between the germline ends. The CDR3 consists of 17 residues. The CDR3 reads CASSPYPGEGPHYGYTF. CDR3 nucleotides: TGCGCCAGCAGCCCATACCCGGGAGAGGGCCCGCACTATGGCTACACCTTC.

V usage is TRBV19 and J usage is TRBJ1-2, with a weak D call TRBD1 (6 bases). The CDR3 consists of 12 residues. V was clipped by 11 bases and J by 4 bases, with 14 bases between them. In germline, CDR1 is LNHDA, CDR2 SQIVND (reference sequence). CDR3 in amino acids: CAGTTGLYGYTF. The CDR3 DNA follows: TGTGCCGGAACGACAGGCCTCTATGGCTACACCTTC.

V is TRBV27 and J is TRBJ2-3; TRBD1 or TRBD2 may be the D gene (5 bases each). Germline V gene data show CDR1 as MNHEY and CDR2 as SMNVEV (reference sequence). This CDR3 comprises 15 residues. Between the trimmed V and J ends, which lost 2 bases and 2 bases, there was a span of 11 bases. CDR3 residues: CASSLRDGLTDTQYF. The CDR3 nucleotides are TGTGCCAGCAGTTTAAGGGACGGACTCACAGATACGCAGTATTTT.

V gene TRBV7-9 combines with J gene TRBJ2-1; maybe TRBD2 (5 bases). Between the trimmed V and J ends, which lost 11 bases and 1 base, there was a span of 15 bases. Germline V gene lookup returns CDR1 SEHNR and CDR2 FQNEAQ (reference sequence). This CDR3 is built from 14 residues. CDR3 sequence (DNA): TGTGCCTGGGGTCGGGAAGCTTCCTACAATGAGCAGTTCTTC. Translated, it gives CAWGREASYNEQFF.

The rearrangement links TRBV29-1 to TRBJ2-7; D perhaps matches TRBD1 (5 bases). The V gene lost 5 bases and the J gene lost 6 bases, with 14 bases spanning the gap. This CDR3 region has 12 residues. Per germline, CDR1 SQVTM and CDR2 ANQGSEA. The CDR3 region has the DNA TGCAGCGTTACCCCACTGGGGCGCGAGCAGTACTTC. Translation: CSVTPLGREQYF.

V is TRBV7-9 and J is TRBJ1-2; 8 bases are shared with TRBD1. The CDR3 is 14 amino acids. Germline V gene sequence: CDR1 SEHNR, CDR2 FQNEAQ (reference sequence). V lost 5 bases, J lost 3 bases, and 5 bases stayed unmatched. The CDR3 region is CASSQTTGDYGYTF. DNA for the CDR3: TGTGCCAGCAGCCAGACGACAGGGGACTATGGCTACACCTTC.

V gene TRBV9 combines with J gene TRBJ2-3, with D possibly TRBD2 on 6 matching bases. The germline V gene has CDR1 SGDLS and CDR2 YYNGEE. V lost 2 bases and J lost 5, with 15 bases in between. This CDR3 comprises 15 residues. The CDR3 here is CASSVAGTPIDTQYF. In DNA form, the CDR3 reads TGTGCCAGCAGCGTCGCCGGGACTCCAATAGATACGCAGTATTTT.

The gene calls are TRBV7-9 and TRBJ2-5; 7 bases are shared with TRBD2. This CDR3 spans 15 amino acids. The germline V gene encodes CDR1 SEHNR and CDR2 FQNEAQ (reference sequence). The trim removed 5 bases at V and 1 base at J, leaving 7 bases unmatched. CDR3 bases: TGTGCCAGCAGCCCCCCGCGGGAGATCCAAGAGACCCAGTACTTC. This translates into CASSPPREIQETQYF.

To note about this clone: The sample carries other DNA sequences with the same CDR3. CDR3 coding DNA: TGTGCCAGCTCACCACCAGGGCTAGCGGGCTCCTACAATGAGCAGTTCTTC. It codes for CASSPPGLAGSYNEQFF. The genes are TRBV18 and TRBJ2-1, with 8 bases matching TRBD2. The CDR3 consists of 17 residues. The V and J ends lost 0 bases and 0 bases, in that order; junction bases with no gene match: 4. CDR1 is KGHSH and CDR2 is LQKENI in the germline V gene. Full variable domain (missing parts from reference TRBV18 and TRBJ2-1): NAGVMQNPRHLVRRRGQEARLRCSPMKGHSHVYWYRQLPEEGLKFMVYLQKENIIDESGMPKERFSAEFPKEGPSILRIQQVVRGDSAAYFCASSPPGLAGSYNEQFFGPGTRLTVL.

As DNA, the CDR3 is TGTGCCAGCAGCGGGCGTAGCGGTGGGGAAAAACTGTTTTTT. Translating it yields CASSGRSGGEKLFF. J is TRBJ1-4 and V is TRBV9; no clear D gene. The CDR3 loop spans 14 amino acids. V gave up 3 bases and J gave up 8 bases, with 14 bases separating them. The V gene's germline CDR1 is SGDLS and CDR2 YYNGEE.

This clone was counted between two and nine times. The chain is built from TRBV4-1 and TRBJ1-1; unclear D gene. V shed 6 bases and J shed 8 bases, with 10 bases lying between them. The CDR3 covers 11 residues. CDR1 is MGHRA, CDR2 YSYEKL, per germline. CDR3 sequence reads: CASSRSQEAFF. Here the CDR3 DNA reads TGCGCCAGCAGTCGCAGCCAAGAAGCTTTCTTT.

The chain joins TRBV4-2 to TRBJ2-1; 8 bases align to TRBD2. CDR1 and CDR2 (germline): LGHNA, YNFKEQ. This CDR3 spans 17 amino acids. Unmatched junction bases numbered 11, after V lost 0 bases and J lost 7 bases. The CDR3 DNA follows: TGTGCCAGCAGCCAAGATCCGGTAGCGGGATTGGATAATGAGCAGTTCTTC. It encodes CASSQDPVAGLDNEQFF.

This clone has a single count. The chain employs TRBV28 and TRBJ1-1; D perhaps matches TRBD1 (5 bases). This CDR3 is built from 13 residues. V lost 8 bases, J lost 8 bases, and 18 bases lay in between. Per germline, CDR1 MDHEN and CDR2 SYDVKM. As DNA, the CDR3 is TGTGCCAGCCGAGGTATGGGAGAGGGGGAAGCTTTCTTT. Translation gives CASRGMGEGEAFF. Full variable domain (remainder filled in from reference TRBV28 and TRBJ1-1): DVKVTQSSRYLVKRTGEKVFLECVQDMDHENMFWYRQDPGLGLRLIYFSYDVKMKEKGDIPEGYSVSREKKERFSLILESASTNQTSMYLCASRGMGEGEAFFGQGTRLTVV.

The CDR3 protein is CASSEDGQGVGYGYTF. The CDR3 DNA reads as TGTGCCAGCAGTGAAGACGGGCAGGGGGTGGGCTATGGCTACACCTTC. The chain is built from TRBV2 and TRBJ1-2, with 7 bases lining up with TRBD1. The germline CDR1 and CDR2 sequences are SNHLY and FYNNEI. The CDR3 length is 16 residues. Trimming took 1 base from V and 4 from J; bases not matched to a gene: 9.

The genes are TRBV2 and TRBJ1-2; no firm D call. Trimming took off 4 bases at V and 4 bases at J, with 10 bases between the two ends. Per germline, CDR1 SNHLY and CDR2 FYNNEI. This CDR3 comprises 13 residues. The CDR3 DNA is TGTGCCAGCAGTGGAGTCCGGGGCTATGGCTACACCTTC. Translation: CASSGVRGYGYTF.

The sample holds one count of this clone. The genes are TRBV6-5 and TRBJ2-7; 12 positions match TRBD1. The length of the CDR3 is 14 residues. Germline V CDR1 and CDR2: MNHEY, SVGAGI. The V and J ends lost 8 bases and 5 bases, in that order; junction bases with no gene match: 7. This CDR3 is CASWDRGQEDEQYF. The CDR3 DNA follows: TGTGCCAGCTGGGACAGGGGGCAAGAGGACGAGCAGTACTTC.

CDR3 sequence: CASSPGDRAFYEQYF. CDR3 sequence (DNA): TGTGCCAGCAGCCCTGGGGACAGGGCGTTCTACGAGCAGTACTTC. The gene calls are TRBV9 and TRBJ2-7; 9 bases are shared with TRBD1. V lost 4 bases to trimming and J lost 3 bases; unmatched junction nucleotides: 8. This CDR3 region has 15 residues. Germline CDR1 is SGDLS and CDR2 is YYNGEE.

The chain recombines TRBV10-3 with TRBJ2-5, with 11 bases aligning to TRBD1. J gave up 5 bases and V 7 bases, and 3 bases lay outside the gene matches. Germline V gene data show CDR1 as ENHRY and CDR2 as SYGVKD. The CDR3 runs 13 residues. In nucleotides, the CDR3 is TGTGCCATCATGGACAGGGGGCAGGAGACCCAGTACTTC. The encoded protein is CAIMDRGQETQYF.

V usage is TRBV6-5 and J usage is TRBJ2-5, with 8 bases fitting TRBD1. The CDR3 has 14 residues. Trimming at V came to 6 bases and at J to 5 bases, leaving 8 bases not matched to a gene. Germline V lookup: CDR1 MNHEY, CDR2 SVGAGI. DNA of the CDR3: TGTGCCAGCAGCCCCTCAGGGGGCGATGAGACCCAGTACTTC. Protein: CASSPSGGDETQYF.

The chain carries TRBV9 and TRBJ2-7; TRBD2 matches at 11 bases. CDR1 is SGDLS, CDR2 YYNGEE, per germline. The CDR3 has 16 amino acids. The junction had 5 bases not matched to a gene; V was cut back by 0 bases and J by 3 bases. The CDR3 DNA follows: TGTGCCAGCAGCGTAGAGGAGACTAGCGGGATCTACGAGCAGTACTTC. This codes for CASSVEETSGIYEQYF.